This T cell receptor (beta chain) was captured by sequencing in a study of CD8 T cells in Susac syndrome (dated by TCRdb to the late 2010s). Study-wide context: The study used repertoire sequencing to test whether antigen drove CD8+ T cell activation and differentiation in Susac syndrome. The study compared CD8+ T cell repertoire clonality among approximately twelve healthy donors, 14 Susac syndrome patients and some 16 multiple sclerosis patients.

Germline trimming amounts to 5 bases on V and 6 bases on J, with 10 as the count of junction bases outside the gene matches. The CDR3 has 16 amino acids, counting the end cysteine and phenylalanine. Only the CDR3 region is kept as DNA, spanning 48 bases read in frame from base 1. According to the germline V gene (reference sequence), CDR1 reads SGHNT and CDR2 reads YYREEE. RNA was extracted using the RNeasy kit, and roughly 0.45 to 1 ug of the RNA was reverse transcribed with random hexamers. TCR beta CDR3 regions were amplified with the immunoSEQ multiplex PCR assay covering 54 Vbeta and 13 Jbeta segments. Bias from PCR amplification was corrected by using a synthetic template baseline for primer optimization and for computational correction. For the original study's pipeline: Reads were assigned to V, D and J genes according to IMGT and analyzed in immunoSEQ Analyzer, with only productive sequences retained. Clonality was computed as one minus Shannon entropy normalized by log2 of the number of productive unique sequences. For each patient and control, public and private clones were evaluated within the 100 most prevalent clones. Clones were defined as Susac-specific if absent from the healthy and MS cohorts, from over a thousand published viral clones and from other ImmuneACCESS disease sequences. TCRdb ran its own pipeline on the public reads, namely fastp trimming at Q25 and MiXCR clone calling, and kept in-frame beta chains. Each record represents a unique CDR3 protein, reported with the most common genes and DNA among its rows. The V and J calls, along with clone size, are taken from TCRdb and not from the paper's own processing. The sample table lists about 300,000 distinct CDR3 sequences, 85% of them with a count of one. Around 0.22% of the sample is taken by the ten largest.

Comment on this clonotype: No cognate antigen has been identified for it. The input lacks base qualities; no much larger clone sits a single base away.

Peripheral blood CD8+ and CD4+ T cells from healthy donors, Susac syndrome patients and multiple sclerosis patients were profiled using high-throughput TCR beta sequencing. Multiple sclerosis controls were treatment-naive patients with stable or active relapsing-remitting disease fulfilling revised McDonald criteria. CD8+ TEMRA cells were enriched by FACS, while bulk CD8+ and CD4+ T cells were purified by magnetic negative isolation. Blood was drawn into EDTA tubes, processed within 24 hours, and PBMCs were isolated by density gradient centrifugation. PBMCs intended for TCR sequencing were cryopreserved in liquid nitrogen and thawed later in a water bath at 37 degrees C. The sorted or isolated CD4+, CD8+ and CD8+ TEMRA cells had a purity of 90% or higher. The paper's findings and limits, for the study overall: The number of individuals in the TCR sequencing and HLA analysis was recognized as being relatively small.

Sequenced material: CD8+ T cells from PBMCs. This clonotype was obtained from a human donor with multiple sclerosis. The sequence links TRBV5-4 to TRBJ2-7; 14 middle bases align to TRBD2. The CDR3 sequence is CASRVSRGLAGGEQYF. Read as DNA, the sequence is TGTGCCAGCAGGGTCAGCCGCGGACTAGCGGGAGGCGAGCAGTACTTC.